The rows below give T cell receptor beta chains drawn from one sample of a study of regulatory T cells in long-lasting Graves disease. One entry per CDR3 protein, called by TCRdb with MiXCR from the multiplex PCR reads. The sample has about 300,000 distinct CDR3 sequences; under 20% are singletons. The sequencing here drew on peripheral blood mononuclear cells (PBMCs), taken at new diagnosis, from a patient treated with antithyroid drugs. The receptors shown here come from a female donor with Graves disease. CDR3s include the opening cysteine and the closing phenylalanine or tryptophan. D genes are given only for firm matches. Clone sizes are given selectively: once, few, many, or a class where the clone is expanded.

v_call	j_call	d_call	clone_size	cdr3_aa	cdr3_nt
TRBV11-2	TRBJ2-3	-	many	CASTHQRAGTDTQYF	TGTGCCAGCACCCACCAACGGGCCGGCACAGATACGCAGTATTTT
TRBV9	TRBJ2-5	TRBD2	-	CASSVGTSGRETQYF	TGTGCCAGCAGCGTAGGGACTAGCGGGAGAGAGACCCAGTACTTC
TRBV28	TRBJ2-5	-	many	CASRPQGSGGETQYF	TGTGCCAGCAGACCACAGGGGTCCGGAGGGGAGACCCAGTACTTC
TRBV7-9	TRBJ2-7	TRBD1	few	CASSWGQGGEQYF	TGTGCCAGCAGCTGGGGACAGGGTGGCGAGCAGTACTTC
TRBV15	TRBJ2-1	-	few	CATSARTNNEQFF	TGTGCCACCAGCGCCCGGACGAACAATGAGCAGTTCTTC
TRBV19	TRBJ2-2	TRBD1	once	CASSIDATGGRTGELFF	TGTGCCAGTAGTATAGACGCCACAGGGGGCAGGACCGGGGAGCTGTTTTTT
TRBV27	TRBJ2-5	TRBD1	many	CASSLDRESVQETQYF	TGTGCCAGCAGTTTGGACAGGGAGAGTGTCCAAGAGACCCAGTACTTC
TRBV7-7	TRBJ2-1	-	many	CASSLASGPYNEQFF	TGTGCTAGCAGCTTAGCGTCGGGACCCTACAATGAGCAGTTCTTC
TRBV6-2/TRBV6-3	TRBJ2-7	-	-	CASSYGGLYEQYF	TGTGCCAGCAGTTACGGGGGTCTCTACGAGCAGTACTTC
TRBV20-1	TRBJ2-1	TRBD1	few	CSASVAGTGAYNEQFF	TGCAGTGCTAGCGTAGCAGGGACAGGGGCCTACAATGAGCAGTTCTTC
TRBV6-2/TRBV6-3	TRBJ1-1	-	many	CASSYSVAYTEAFF	TGTGCCAGCAGTTACTCGGTTGCATACACTGAAGCTTTCTTT
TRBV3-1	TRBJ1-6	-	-	CASSPVMIGANSPLHF	TGTGCCAGCAGCCCAGTAATGATTGGGGCTAATTCACCCCTCCACTTT
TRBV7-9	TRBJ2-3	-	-	CASSPITRRDTQYF	TGTGCCAGCAGCCCCATAACTAGACGAGATACGCAGTATTTT
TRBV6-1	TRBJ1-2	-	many	CASSPDHYGYTF	TGTGCCAGCAGTCCGGATCACTATGGCTACACCTTC
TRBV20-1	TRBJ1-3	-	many	CSARGRDTPGNTIYF	TGCAGTGCTAGGGGGAGGGATACGCCTGGAAACACCATATATTTT
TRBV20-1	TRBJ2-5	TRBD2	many	CSVLAGDQETQYF	TGCAGTGTTCTGGCGGGGGACCAAGAGACCCAGTACTTC
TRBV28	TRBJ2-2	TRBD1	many	CASNDGTENTGELFF	TGTGCCAGCAACGATGGGACAGAGAACACCGGGGAGCTGTTTTTT
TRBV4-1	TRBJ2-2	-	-	CASSQIRNTGELFF	TGCGCCAGCAGCCAAATCCGGAACACCGGGGAGCTGTTTTTT
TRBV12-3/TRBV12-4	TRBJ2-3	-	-	CASTLGDHADTQYF	TGTGCCAGCACCTTGGGGGATCACGCAGATACGCAGTATTTT
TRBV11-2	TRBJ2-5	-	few	CASSLAGRPQETQYF	TGTGCCAGCAGCTTAGCGGGTAGACCTCAAGAGACCCAGTACTTC
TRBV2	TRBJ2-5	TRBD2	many	CASKASGRPSGETQYF	TGTGCCAGCAAAGCTAGCGGGAGGCCCTCTGGGGAGACCCAGTACTTC
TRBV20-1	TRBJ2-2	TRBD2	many	CSAREMGFSGSSPGELFF	TGCAGTGCTAGAGAGATGGGCTTTAGCGGGAGTTCTCCCGGGGAGCTGTTTTTT
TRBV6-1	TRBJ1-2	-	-	CASTRGLRYGYTF	TGTGCCAGCACGCGAGGCCTTCGCTATGGCTACACCTTC
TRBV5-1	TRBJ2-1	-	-	CASSLELGARNEQFF	TGCGCCAGCAGCTTGGAACTAGGAGCTCGCAATGAGCAGTTCTTC
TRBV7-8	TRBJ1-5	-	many	CASSSVGGNQPQHF	TGTGCCAGCAGTTCGGTTGGGGGCAATCAGCCCCAGCATTTT
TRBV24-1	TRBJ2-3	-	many	CATGKSWGDGTDTQYF	TGTGCCACCGGCAAGAGCTGGGGGGATGGCACAGATACGCAGTATTTT
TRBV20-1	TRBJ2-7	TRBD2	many	CSATSGRTYEQYF	TGCAGTGCAACTAGCGGGAGGACCTACGAGCAGTACTTC
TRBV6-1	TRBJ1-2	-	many	CASSTWTENYGYTF	TGTGCCAGCAGCACCTGGACAGAAAACTATGGCTACACCTTC
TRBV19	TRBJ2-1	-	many	CASSIQTVSGNEQFF	TGTGCCAGTAGTATACAGACAGTCTCGGGCAATGAGCAGTTCTTC
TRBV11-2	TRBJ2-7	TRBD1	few	CASSLKQGTSLHEQYF	TGTGCCAGCAGCTTAAAACAGGGGACCTCGCTCCACGAGCAGTACTTC
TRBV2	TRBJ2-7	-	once	CASSDQYF	TGTGCCAGCAGTGACCAGTACTTC
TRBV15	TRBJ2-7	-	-	CAASGPEWNSPLHF	TGTGCCGCTTCTGGTCCCGAATGGAATTCACCCCTCCACTTC
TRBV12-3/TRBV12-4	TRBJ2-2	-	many	CASTQGPRNTGELFF	TGTGCCAGCACCCAGGGACCCCGTAACACCGGGGAGCTGTTTTTT
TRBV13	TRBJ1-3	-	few	CASRSKGAGFPGNTIYF	TGTGCCAGCAGGTCAAAAGGGGCAGGGTTCCCTGGAAACACCATATATTTT
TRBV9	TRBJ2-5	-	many	CASSRGPGRVTTIETQYF	TGTGCCAGCAGCCGAGGGCCAGGGAGAGTCACCACAATAGAGACCCAGTACTTC
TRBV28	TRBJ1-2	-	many	CASRTPDTGHGYTF	TGTGCCAGCAGAACACCGGACACGGGGCATGGCTACACCTTC
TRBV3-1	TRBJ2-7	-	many	CASSLHPAGPPEQYF	TGTGCCAGCAGCCTGCACCCCGCGGGACCCCCCGAGCAGTACTTC
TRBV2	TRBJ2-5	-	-	CASSDRARFETQYF	TGTGCCAGCAGCGACCGGGCCAGGTTCGAGACCCAGTACTTC
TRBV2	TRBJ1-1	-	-	CARALAGASTEAFF	TGTGCCAGAGCCCTGGCAGGGGCGAGCACTGAAGCTTTCTTT
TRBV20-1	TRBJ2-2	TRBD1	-	CSARDSARGQGFSGELFF	TGCAGTGCTAGAGATTCCGCAAGGGGACAGGGATTTAGCGGGGAGCTGTTTTTT
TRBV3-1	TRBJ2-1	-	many	CASSQTGWGSDNEQFF	TGTGCCAGCAGCCAAACAGGGTGGGGTTCCGACAATGAGCAGTTCTTC
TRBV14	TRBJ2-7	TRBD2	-	CASSQGWVTSGYEQYF	TGTGCCAGCAGCCAAGGCTGGGTGACTAGCGGTTACGAGCAGTACTTC
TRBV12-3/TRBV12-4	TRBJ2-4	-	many	CASSLGKGTLAKNIQYF	TGTGCCAGCAGTTTAGGCAAGGGGACCTTAGCCAAAAACATTCAGTACTTC
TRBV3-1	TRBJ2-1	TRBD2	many	CASSQVFQLAGPSWEQFF	TGTGCCAGCAGCCAGGTTTTCCAACTAGCGGGACCCTCGTGGGAGCAGTTCTTC
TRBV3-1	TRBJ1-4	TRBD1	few	CASSHFRTGGEEKLFF	TGTGCCAGCAGCCACTTCCGGACAGGGGGCGAGGAAAAACTGTTTTTT
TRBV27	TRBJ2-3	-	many	CASSPLIWAGNTDTQYF	TGTGCCAGCAGTCCCCTTATCTGGGCGGGAAACACAGATACGCAGTATTTT
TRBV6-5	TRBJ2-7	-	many	CASSYSTGGEDYEQYF	TGTGCCAGCAGTTACTCGACCGGAGGAGAGGACTACGAGCAGTACTTC
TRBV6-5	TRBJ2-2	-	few	CASSYSSTGELFF	TGTGCCAGCAGTTACTCCAGCACCGGGGAGCTGTTTTTT
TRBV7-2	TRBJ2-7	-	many	CASSPSAGARGEQYF	TGTGCCAGCAGCCCATCGGCGGGGGCTAGAGGCGAGCAGTACTTC
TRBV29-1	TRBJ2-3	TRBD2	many	CSVASAGGPTDTQYF	TGCAGCGTTGCTTCGGCGGGAGGGCCGACAGATACGCAGTATTTT
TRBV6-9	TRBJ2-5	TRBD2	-	CASSYASGSETQYF	TGTGCCAGCAGTTACGCTAGCGGGAGCGAGACCCAGTACTTC
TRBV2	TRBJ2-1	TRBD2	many	CASSPGTSGLGWNEQFF	TGTGCCAGCAGCCCCGGGACTAGCGGCCTCGGGTGGAATGAGCAGTTCTTC
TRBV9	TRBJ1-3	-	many	CASSVSVRVTGNTIYF	TGTGCCAGCAGCGTGTCGGTCAGGGTAACTGGAAACACCATATATTTT
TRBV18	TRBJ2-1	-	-	CASSPQGFYNEQFF	TGTGCCAGCTCACCCCAAGGTTTCTACAATGAGCAGTTCTTC
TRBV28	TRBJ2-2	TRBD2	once	CASSLRGGRRELFF	TGTGCCAGCAGTTTACGCGGGGGGCGCCGGGAGCTGTTTTTT
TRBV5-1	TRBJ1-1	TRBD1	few	CASKELYRGTEAFF	TGCGCCAGCAAAGAACTTTACAGGGGCACTGAAGCTTTCTTT
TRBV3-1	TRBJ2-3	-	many	CASSQDADTTDTQYF	TGTGCCAGCAGCCAAGATGCGGACACCACAGATACGCAGTATTTT
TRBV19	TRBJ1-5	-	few	CASSIDWSGPQHF	TGTGCCAGTAGTATAGACTGGTCTGGGCCCCAGCATTTT
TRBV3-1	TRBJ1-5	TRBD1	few	CASSPYRDRYQPQHF	TGTGCCAGCAGCCCCTACCGGGACAGGTACCAGCCCCAGCATTTT
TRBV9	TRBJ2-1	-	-	CASSEGAYEQFF	TGTGCCAGCAGCGAGGGAGCCTATGAGCAGTTCTTC